One sample yielded the 20 T cell receptor beta chains listed below, sequenced in a study of CD4 T cells in relation to SARS-CoV-2 and coronaviruses. Method: immunoSEQ multiplex PCR; TCRdb's copy keeps in-frame clones and lacks some. This table holds about 19,000 clones, 70% to 85% found once. Before the COVID-19 pandemic, during about 2010-2018, CD4+ T cells were taken from unexposed donors. The cells were cultured for about ten days before CD4+ T cells were isolated. These TCRs' antigens remain unknown. Sequences were obtained from CD4+ T cells from PBMCs, cultured in vitro. These TCRs come from a human donor in good health.

This clone showed up just once. V gene TRBV12-3 or TRBV12-4 combines with J gene TRBJ1-5; no clear D gene. The CDR3 spans 13 residues. With 2 bases removed from V and 4 bases from J, the gap between germline ends came to 6 bases. In DNA, the CDR3 is TGTGCCAGCAGTTTACGGGCTAATCAGCCCCAGCATTTT. Its protein is CASSLRANQPQHF.

This rearrangement joins TRBV18 to TRBJ1-4; the match to TRBD1 covers 7 bases. The CDR3 is made up of 17 amino acids. With 1 base clipped from V and 0 bases from J, the junction kept 5 bases outside the gene matches. Germline V CDR1 and CDR2: KGHSH, LQKENI. The CDR3 region is CASSPRDSIATNEKLFF. In nucleotides, the CDR3 is TGTGCCAGCTCACCACGGGACAGCATTGCAACTAATGAAAAACTGTTTTTT.

V gene TRBV18 combines with J gene TRBJ1-2, with TRBD1 as a possible D gene (6 bases). The CDR3 covers 13 residues. Germline values: CDR1 KGHSH, CDR2 LQKENI. The V and J ends lost 6 bases and 4 bases respectively, with 12 bases between them. The CDR3 coding sequence is TGTGCCAGCTCCCTTATGGACAGCTATGGCTACACCTTC. It yields the protein CASSLMDSYGYTF. Variable domain in full (rest from reference TRBV18 and TRBJ1-2): NAGVMQNPRHLVRRRGQEARLRCSPMKGHSHVYWYRQLPEEGLKFMVYLQKENIIDESGMPKERFSAEFPKEGPSILRIQQVVRGDSAAYFCASSLMDSYGYTFGSGTRLTVV.

V is TRBV24-1 and J is TRBJ2-3, with TRBD2 matching 11 bases. V shed 2 bases, J shed 5 bases, and the junction held 5 bases outside the gene matches. The CDR3 consists of 16 residues. From germline, CDR1 is KGHDR and CDR2 SFDVKD. DNA for the CDR3: TGTGCCACCAGTGATTCACCTAGCGGGGGGATAGATACGCAGTATTTT. This translates into CATSDSPSGGIDTQYF.

The rearrangement uses TRBV6-2 or TRBV6-3 and TRBJ2-5; 9 bases agree with TRBD2. This CDR3 is built from 17 residues. After removal of 4 bases from V and 3 bases from J, the junction contained 12 bases not matched to a gene. Germline lookup yields CDR1 MNHEY and CDR2 SVGEGT. The CDR3 DNA sequence: TGTGCCAGCAGTTTGGGGGGCCATAGCGGGGGAGAAGAGACCCAGTACTTC. Encoded protein: CASSLGGHSGGEETQYF.

The chain joins TRBV4-2 to TRBJ2-2, with TRBD2 as a possible D gene (5 bases). Germline values: CDR1 LGHNA, CDR2 YNFKEQ. The V end lost 1 base, the J end lost 6 bases, and 6 bases lay between the germline ends. This CDR3 contains 13 residues. CDR3 sequence reads: CASSQGESGELFF. The CDR3 region has the DNA TGTGCCAGCAGCCAAGGGGAGTCCGGGGAGCTGTTTTTT.

The rearrangement links TRBV29-1 to TRBJ2-3; D may correspond to TRBD1 or TRBD2 (5 bases each). The CDR3 runs to 14 residues. CDR1 SQVTM and CDR2 ANQGSEA come from the germline V gene. V lost 6 bases and J lost 0, with 13 bases in between. The CDR3 DNA is TGCAGCGTCCCTGTGGGGGTTAGCACAGATACGCAGTATTTT. Translated, it gives CSVPVGVSTDTQYF.

In this sample, this clone turned up a few times. This rearrangement joins TRBV4-3 to TRBJ1-1; possible D gene TRBD1, 6 bases. The CDR3 covers 16 residues. Trimming pared 0 bases from V and 4 bases from J, leaving 15 bases between. In germline, CDR1 is LGHNA, CDR2 YSLEER. CDR3 protein: CASSQDLGTSFTEAFF. CDR3 in DNA: TGCGCCAGCAGCCAAGATCTCGGGACATCCTTCACTGAAGCTTTCTTT.

This clone showed up just a few times. The chain uses TRBV5-4 and TRBJ1-2, with TRBD1 matching over 7 bases. Trimming at V came to 3 bases and at J to 8 bases, leaving 1 base not matched to a gene. Germline CDR1 is SGHNT and CDR2 is YYREEE (reference sequence). The CDR3 loop spans 11 amino acids. The CDR3 protein is CASSYRGGYTF. The CDR3 bases are TGTGCCAGCAGCTACAGGGGAGGCTACACCTTC.

This chain uses TRBV19 with TRBJ2-3; the match to TRBD1 covers 7 bases. CDR3 size: 14 residues. Germline CDR1 reads LNHDA; CDR2 reads SQIVND (reference sequence). The trim removed 8 bases at V and 2 bases at J, leaving 7 bases unmatched. CDR3 coding DNA: TGTGCCAGTTCCTTGGACAGGAACACAGATACGCAGTATTTT. Translation gives CASSLDRNTDTQYF.

The chain carries TRBV2 and TRBJ1-4, with D possibly matching TRBD1 (5 bases). Between the trimmed V and J ends, which lost 6 bases and 2 bases, there was a span of 10 bases. CDR3 length: 14 residues. Germline loops: CDR1 SNHLY, CDR2 FYNNEI. The CDR3 coding sequence is TGTGCCAGCAGCGAGGGGTGGACTAATGAAAAACTGTTTTTT. It encodes CASSEGWTNEKLFF.

The rearrangement links TRBV7-3 to TRBJ2-1; 8 bases are shared with TRBD2. Germline CDR1 SGHTA, CDR2 FQGTGA. This CDR3 spans 16 amino acids. V was clipped by 3 bases and J by 3 bases; unmatched bases: 7. The CDR3 here is CASSLGTGLVYNEQFF. Here the CDR3 DNA reads TGTGCCAGCAGCTTGGGAACGGGACTAGTCTACAATGAGCAGTTCTTC. Complete variable domain (other parts from reference TRBV7-3 and TRBJ2-1): GAGVSQTPSNKVTEKGKYVELRCDPISGHTALYWYRQSLGQGPEFLIYFQGTGAADDSGLPNDRFFAVRPEGSVSTLKIQRTERGDSAVYLCASSLGTGLVYNEQFFGPGTRLTVL.

The V gene is TRBV6-1, the J gene TRBJ1-2; possible D gene TRBD1, 5 bases. Trimming took off 1 base at V and 6 bases at J, with 9 bases between the two ends. Germline V gene data show CDR1 as MNHNS and CDR2 as SASEGT. The CDR3 loop spans 13 amino acids. CDR3 DNA: TGTGCCAGCAGTGAAGTATGGGGGGATGGCTACACCTTC. This gives the protein CASSEVWGDGYTF.

The CDR3 DNA reads TGCGCCAGCAGCCCCGGGATGACTGGTCAAGAGACCCAGTACTTC. As protein: CASSPGMTGQETQYF. The chain employs TRBV10-1 and TRBJ2-5, with a tentative D call TRBD2 (5 bases). V shed 6 bases and J shed 2 bases, with 16 bases lying between them. This CDR3 is built from 15 residues. Germline CDR1 is WNHNN and CDR2 is SYGVQD (reference sequence).

V gene TRBV19 combines with J gene TRBJ1-4; D gene ambiguous. The V end was cut by 3 bases, the J end by 1 base, with 9 bases between. Germline V gene sequence: CDR1 LNHDA, CDR2 SQIVND (reference sequence). The CDR3 runs 15 residues. For the CDR3, the DNA is TGTGCCAGTAGTATGATCCTGGGAACTAATGAAAAACTGTTTTTT. Translation: CASSMILGTNEKLFF.

V usage is TRBV6-5 and J usage is TRBJ2-1; TRBD1 agrees at 9 bases. This CDR3 spans 13 amino acids. The germline V gene has CDR1 MNHEY and CDR2 SVGAGI. The V gene end was trimmed by 4 bases and the J gene end by 7 bases; junction bases not matched to a gene: 2. The CDR3 spells CASSLTGGNEQFF. In nucleotides, the CDR3 is TGTGCCAGCAGTTTGACAGGGGGGAATGAGCAGTTCTTC.

The chain carries TRBV5-6 and TRBJ1-6, with unresolved D. Deletions cut 2 bases from V and 7 bases from J, with 13 bases between. There are 15 residues in the CDR3. Germline V CDR1 and CDR2: SGHDT, YYEEEE. The DNA for the CDR3 is TGTGCCAGCAGCTTTACGCACGGGGAAAATTCACCCCTCCACTTT. This codes for CASSFTHGENSPLHF.

V is TRBV4-3 and J is TRBJ1-2; 10 bases map to TRBD1. V lost 0 bases, J lost 8 bases, and 6 bases stayed unmatched. Per germline, CDR1 LGHNA and CDR2 YSLEER. The CDR3 loop spans 15 amino acids. The CDR3 reads CASSQDFRTGGGYTF. The CDR3 bases are TGCGCCAGCAGCCAAGATTTTCGGACAGGGGGAGGCTACACCTTC.

This clone occurred a few times. The chain is built from TRBV5-6 and TRBJ1-4, with TRBD1 matching over 7 bases. Losses at the gene ends were 0 bases for V and 7 bases for J; bases not matched to a gene: 12. Germline lookup yields CDR1 SGHDT and CDR2 YYEEEE. The CDR3 loop spans 17 amino acids. CDR3 nucleotides: TGTGCCAGCAGCTTGGGACAGGGAGGATGGACTGGTGAAAAACTGTTTTTT. It specifies CASSLGQGGWTGEKLFF.

This chain joins TRBV18 and TRBJ2-5; D gene ambiguous. Germline-derived CDR1 and CDR2 are KGHSH and LQKENI. V lost 2 bases and J 1 base, leaving 5 bases between the germline ends. CDR3 size: 13 residues. CDR3 residues: CASSPRVQETQYF. CDR3 nucleotides: TGTGCCAGCTCACCAAGGGTCCAAGAGACCCAGTACTTC.